These 31 T cell receptor beta chains were all obtained from the same sample, sequenced in a study of blood T cell repertoires in COVID-19. Here immunoSEQ multiplex PCR was the method, and the copy in TCRdb shows in-frame clones only, minus some. The table lists some 200,000 clones, roughly 82% of them singletons. The sequenced material came from PBMCs or T cells enriched from blood (not recorded which). The receptors stem from a man aged 40-49 years who had recovered from COVID-19.

V usage is TRBV18 and J usage is TRBJ1-1; D unresolved. The V end lost 3 bases, the J end lost 1 base, and 9 bases lay between the germline ends. The CDR3 spans 14 residues. The germline V gene encodes CDR1 KGHSH and CDR2 LQKENI. The CDR3 DNA is TGTGCCAGCTCACCCAATCGGTGGAACACTGAAGCTTTCTTT. Amino acid sequence: CASSPNRWNTEAFF.

This clone was observed a few times. The J gene is TRBJ1-2, the V gene TRBV21-1; TRBD1 is the table's D call, not checked against the DNA. TRBV21-1 is a pseudogene. CDR3 length: 19 amino acids. In DNA, the CDR3 is TGTGCCAGCAGCAAAGGACGTCCGGGACAGGGGACACCAAACTATGGCTACACCTTC. As protein: CASSKGRPGQGTPNYGYTF.

This clone came up a few times. The chain links TRBV11-2 to TRBJ2-3; the D gene is possibly TRBD2 (5 bases). V lost 1 base and J lost 8, with 10 bases in between. The CDR3 runs 13 residues. Germline CDR1 and CDR2: SGHAT and FQNNGV. CDR3 nucleotides: TGTGCCAGCAGCTTAGCACGGGGTGGTACGCAGTATTTT. Its protein is CASSLARGGTQYF. Using reference TRBV11-2 and TRBJ2-3 for the parts outside the CDR3, the full variable domain is EAGVAQSPRYKIIEKRQSVAFWCNPISGHATLYWYQQILGQGPKLLIQFQNNGVVDDSQLPKDRFSAERLKGVDSTLKIQPAKLEDSAVYLCASSLARGGTQYFGPGTRLTVL.

This chain joins TRBV19 and TRBJ1-4; 8 nucleotides match TRBD1. J was trimmed by 10 bases and V by 7 bases; bases with no gene match: 8. This CDR3 region has 13 residues. In germline, CDR1 is LNHDA, CDR2 SQIVND (reference sequence). The CDR3, as DNA: TGTGCCAGTACTGGACAGGGTTGGGGAAAACTGTTTTTT. It is translated as CASTGQGWGKLFF.

This clone has a handful of counts. The chain employs TRBV9 and TRBJ1-1, with D perhaps matching TRBD1 (5 bases). V was trimmed by 0 bases and J by 1 base, leaving 13 bases between them. Germline-derived CDR1 and CDR2 are SGDLS and YYNGEE. This CDR3 comprises 16 residues. In DNA, the CDR3 is TGTGCCAGCAGCGTAGGGCTGGACACCAGGAACACTGAAGCTTTCTTT. Translation: CASSVGLDTRNTEAFF.

The rearrangement joins TRBV2 to TRBJ2-5, with a weak D call TRBD1 (6 bases). Trimming removed 6 bases from V and 3 bases from J, with 14 bases in between. CDR1 and CDR2 (germline): SNHLY, FYNNEI. The CDR3 contains 14 residues. The CDR3 DNA sequence: TGTGCCAGCAGCTCACAGGGACGGGAAGAGACCCAGTACTTC. Translated: CASSSQGREETQYF.

In nucleotides, the CDR3 is TGTGCCAGCAGCTGGCAGGGTAATCAGCCCCAGCATTTT. Residues: CASSWQGNQPQHF. The chain has TRBV5-6 and TRBJ1-5, with D perhaps TRBD1 (5 bases). Trimming removed 3 bases at V and 4 bases at J, with 8 bases between. This CDR3 is 13 amino acids long. Germline CDR1 and CDR2: SGHDT and YYEEEE.

The chain has TRBV4-1 and TRBJ1-3; D unresolved. V was clipped by 1 base and J by 0 bases, with 10 bases between them. CDR3 length equals 16 residues. Germline CDR1 is MGHRA and CDR2 is YSYEKL. The CDR3 nucleotides read TGCGCCAGCAGCCAAGCGAGGTTTAACTCTGGAAACACCATATATTTT. Translation: CASSQARFNSGNTIYF.

This sequence joins TRBV5-1 and TRBJ2-5; TRBD1 might be the D (5 bases). V lost 1 base and J lost 2, with 12 bases in between. The CDR3 is 15 amino acids. The germline CDR1 and CDR2 sequences are SGHRS and YFSETQ. The CDR3 is CASSLFQGLQETQYF. The CDR3 DNA sequence: TGCGCCAGCAGCTTGTTTCAGGGCTTACAAGAGACCCAGTACTTC.

The chain combines TRBV5-1 with TRBJ2-2; the match to TRBD2 covers 8 bases. Germline-derived CDR1 and CDR2 are SGHRS and YFSETQ. This CDR3 contains 14 residues. With V trimmed by 6 bases and J by 6 bases, 7 bases remained unmatched. CDR3 nucleotides: TGCGCCAGCATTGCGGGAGGTTTAGCCGGGGAGCTGTTTTTT. Its protein product is CASIAGGLAGELFF.

The chain recombines TRBV4-3 with TRBJ1-1; 8 nucleotides match TRBD1. The ends lost 3 bases at V and 4 bases at J; junction bases unmatched: 7. CDR1 LGHNA and CDR2 YSLEER come from the germline V gene. The CDR3 sequence is 15 residues long. This CDR3 reads CASSHHGQGGTEAFF. The CDR3 nucleotides read TGCGCCAGCAGCCATCACGGACAGGGTGGCACTGAAGCTTTCTTT.

This clone was picked up one time. The genes are TRBV7-6 and TRBJ1-5; D remains unclear. Trimming cost V 1 base and J 2 bases, with 9 bases left between them. This CDR3 has 15 residues. The germline gives CDR1 SGHVS, CDR2 FNYEAQ. The CDR3 sequence: CASSLGAWGNQPQHF. CDR3 nucleotides: TGTGCCAGCAGCTTAGGGGCTTGGGGCAATCAGCCCCAGCATTTT. The whole variable domain, filled in from reference TRBV7-6 and TRBJ1-5, reads GAGVSQSPRYKVTKRGQDVALRCDPISGHVSLYWYRQALGQGPEFLTYFNYEAQQDKSGLPNDRFSAERPEGSISTLTIQRTEQRDSAMYRCASSLGAWGNQPQHFGDGTRLSIL.

The chain carries TRBV3-1 (or the pseudogene TRBV3-2) and TRBJ1-5, with D unresolved. The CDR3 extends over 13 amino acids. Germline V lookup: CDR1 LGHDT, CDR2 YNNKEL (reference sequence). Trimming stripped 2 bases from V and 2 bases from J, with 4 bases between. The CDR3 DNA reads as TGTGCCAGCAGCCAACGCGGCAATCAGCCCCAGCATTTT. Its protein is CASSQRGNQPQHF.

This chain links TRBV10-2 with TRBJ2-2; TRBD1 agrees at 8 bases. Germline V gene data show CDR1 as WSHSY and CDR2 as SAAADI. The J segment lost 0 bases and the V segment lost 10 bases, leaving 13 bases of the junction unmatched. The CDR3 runs to 17 residues. The CDR3 spells CAIPAGGLSSNTGELFF. CDR3 nucleotide sequence: TGCGCCATCCCCGCAGGGGGCCTATCTTCGAACACCGGGGAGCTGTTTTTT.

The chain employs TRBV7-2 and TRBJ2-3; 8 positions match TRBD2. Per germline, CDR1 SGHTA and CDR2 FQGNSA. This CDR3 has 14 amino acids. V was clipped by 5 bases and J by 4 bases; unmatched bases: 5. CDR3 coding DNA: TGTGCCAGCAGCCTTAGGACTAGCCCAGATACGCAGTATTTT. Protein: CASSLRTSPDTQYF.

The table lists this clone with a count of one. Here the CDR3 reads CASSFIGTVSYEQYF. The CDR3 coding sequence is TGTGCCAGCAGTTTCATCGGGACAGTCTCCTACGAGCAGTACTTC. The V gene is TRBV28, the J gene TRBJ2-7; 7 bases line up with TRBD1. There are 15 residues in the CDR3. CDR1 and CDR2 from the germline V gene are MDHEN and SYDVKM. V lost 3 bases to trimming and J lost 0 bases; unmatched junction nucleotides: 5. Based on the CDR3 plus reference TRBV28 and TRBJ2-7, the full variable domain is DVKVTQSSRYLVKRTGEKVFLECVQDMDHENMFWYRQDPGLGLRLIYFSYDVKMKEKGDIPEGYSVSREKKERFSLILESASTNQTSMYLCASSFIGTVSYEQYFGPGTRLTVT.

The chain is built from TRBV19 and TRBJ1-2; TRBD1 matches at 7 bases. Germline-derived CDR1 and CDR2 are LNHDA and SQIVND (reference sequence). The CDR3 is made up of 14 amino acids. V shed 5 bases, J shed 6 bases, and the junction held 9 bases outside the gene matches. The CDR3, as DNA: TGTGCCAGTAGTGTCGGGACAGCCTTCGATGGCTACACCTTC. Translated: CASSVGTAFDGYTF.

The V and J genes are TRBV7-9 and TRBJ2-1, with 7 bases aligning to TRBD2. The germline CDR1 and CDR2 sequences are SEHNR and FQNEAQ (reference sequence). There are 14 residues in the CDR3. The CDR3: CATPSGSSYNEQFF. The DNA for the CDR3 is TGTGCTACGCCTAGCGGAAGCTCCTACAATGAGCAGTTCTTC.

This clone was seen a single time. The chain uses TRBV3-1 (or the pseudogene TRBV3-2) and TRBJ1-3; the match to TRBD1 covers 7 bases. The germline V gene has CDR1 LGHDT and CDR2 YNNKEL (reference sequence). The CDR3 loop spans 17 amino acids. The V gene end was trimmed by 4 bases and the J gene end by 0 bases; junction bases not matched to a gene: 9. Here the CDR3 DNA reads TGTGCCAGCAGCCGCACCGGGACAGCTTACTCTGGAAACACCATATATTTT. Protein sequence: CASSRTGTAYSGNTIYF.

The chain joins TRBV7-9 to TRBJ1-1, with no clear D. This CDR3 is 13 amino acids long. In germline, CDR1 is SEHNR, CDR2 FQNEAQ (reference sequence). Trimming left V 3 bases short and J 4 bases short, with 9 bases between. As DNA, the CDR3 is TGTGCCAGCAGCTTCGAGGGCCGCACTGAAGCTTTCTTT. This encodes CASSFEGRTEAFF.

The chain combines TRBV30 with TRBJ1-2; tentatively, D is TRBD1 (5 bases). Deletions cut 3 bases from V and 4 bases from J, with 24 bases between. This CDR3 is 17 amino acids long. Germline-derived CDR1 and CDR2 are GTSNPN and SVGIG (reference sequence). CDR3: CAWSLPRGSGKSYGYTF. The CDR3 DNA follows: TGTGCCTGGAGCTTACCCCGGGGGTCGGGAAAGTCCTATGGCTACACCTTC.

In DNA form, the CDR3 reads TGCGCCAGCAGTGACAGGGGGGTCTACGAGCAGTACGTC. Its protein product is CASSDRGVYEQYV. The chain uses TRBV10-1 and TRBJ2-7; the D gene is possibly TRBD1 (7 bases). Trimming cost V 3 bases and J 3 bases, with 9 bases left between them. The germline CDR1 and CDR2 sequences are WNHNN and SYGVQD (reference sequence). This CDR3 is 13 amino acids long.

The rearrangement joins TRBV18 to TRBJ2-5; 8 bases match TRBD2. The germline CDR1 and CDR2 sequences are KGHSH and LQKENI. V dropped 3 bases and J dropped 4; count of bases not matched to a gene: 7. The CDR3 has 15 residues. The CDR3 here is CASSPGHRGGETQYF. CDR3 bases: TGTGCCAGCTCACCGGGACATCGGGGGGGAGAGACCCAGTACTTC.

This rearrangement joins TRBV2 to TRBJ1-6, with 7 bases that match TRBD1. V lost 2 bases, J lost 2 bases, and 3 bases stayed unmatched. This CDR3 spans 16 amino acids. Germline V gene data show CDR1 as SNHLY and CDR2 as FYNNEI. The CDR3 sequence: CASSESRGAYNSPLHF. The CDR3 DNA follows: TGTGCCAGCAGTGAATCCAGGGGGGCCTATAATTCACCCCTCCACTTT.

The CDR3 DNA sequence: TGTGCCAGCAGTTACTCGGAGGGAGGGCCGACCGGCGAGCAGTACTTC. Encoded protein: CASSYSEGGPTGEQYF. The chain carries TRBV6-5 and TRBJ2-7, with 7 bases fitting TRBD2. The ends lost 0 bases at V and 6 bases at J; junction bases unmatched: 11. CDR3 length equals 16 residues. The V gene's germline CDR1 is MNHEY and CDR2 SVGAGI.

This chain joins TRBV4-1 and TRBJ1-2; 12 positions agree with TRBD1. Trimming removed 0 bases from V and 10 bases from J; junction bases left unmatched: 9. The CDR3 covers 16 residues. CDR1 and CDR2 from the germline V gene are MGHRA and YSYEKL. CDR3 residues: CASSQEWGQGAKNYTF. The DNA of the CDR3 is TGCGCCAGCAGCCAAGAGTGGGGACAGGGGGCGAAGAACTACACCTTC.

V is TRBV19 and J is TRBJ1-6; maybe TRBD1 (6 bases). Trimming removed 5 bases from V and 3 bases from J, with 11 bases in between. The germline gives CDR1 LNHDA, CDR2 SQIVND (reference sequence). The CDR3 extends over 15 amino acids. The CDR3 nucleotides are TGTGCCAGTAGTCCACGGGACAACTATAATTCACCCCTCCACTTT. Translated: CASSPRDNYNSPLHF. The full variable domain, completed using reference TRBV19 and TRBJ1-6, is DGGITQSPKYLFRKEGQNVTLSCEQNLNHDAMYWYRQDPGQGLRLIYYSQIVNDFQKGDIAEGYSVSREKKESFPLTVTSAQKNPTAFYLCASSPRDNYNSPLHFGNGTRLTVT.

This clone is a singleton in its sample. V is TRBV3-1 (or the pseudogene TRBV3-2) and J is TRBJ2-4; 7 bases agree with TRBD1. Unmatched junction bases numbered 0, after V lost 3 bases and J lost 1 base. The CDR3 is 14 amino acids. Germline-derived CDR1 and CDR2 are LGHDT and YNNKEL (reference sequence). The CDR3 sequence is CASSQDRAKNIQYF. In DNA, the CDR3 is TGTGCCAGCAGCCAGGACAGGGCCAAAAACATTCAGTACTTC.

This clone has a handful of counts. The CDR3 loop reads CASSSTLLLETFPKYF. The CDR3 bases are TGTGCCAGCAGCTCGACGTTACTTCTCGAGACATTCCCCAAGTATTTT. The chain employs TRBV7-2 and TRBJ2-3; no clear D. The germline gives CDR1 SGHTA, CDR2 FQGNSA. This CDR3 contains 16 residues. V dropped 4 bases and J dropped 13 bases, with 27 bases sitting between them.

This clone was detected only once. V gene TRBV4-1 combines with J gene TRBJ2-1; D unclear. The CDR3 runs 14 residues. Germline V gene sequence: CDR1 MGHRA, CDR2 YSYEKL. Trimming removed 1 base from V and 5 bases from J, with 9 bases in between. CDR3 DNA: TGCGCCAGCAGCCAAGCCCCAGGAAACAATGAGCAGTTCTTC. This gives the protein CASSQAPGNNEQFF.

V and J are TRBV29-1 and TRBJ2-1, with 11 bases lining up with TRBD2. CDR1 is SQVTM and CDR2 is ANQGSEA in the germline V gene. The V gene end was trimmed by 3 bases and the J gene end by 2 bases; junction bases not matched to a gene: 9. CDR3 length equals 17 residues. The DNA for the CDR3 is TGCAGCGTTGATGATAGCGGGAGGGCCGCGGCCTACAATGAGCAGTTCTTC. This codes for CSVDDSGRAAAYNEQFF.